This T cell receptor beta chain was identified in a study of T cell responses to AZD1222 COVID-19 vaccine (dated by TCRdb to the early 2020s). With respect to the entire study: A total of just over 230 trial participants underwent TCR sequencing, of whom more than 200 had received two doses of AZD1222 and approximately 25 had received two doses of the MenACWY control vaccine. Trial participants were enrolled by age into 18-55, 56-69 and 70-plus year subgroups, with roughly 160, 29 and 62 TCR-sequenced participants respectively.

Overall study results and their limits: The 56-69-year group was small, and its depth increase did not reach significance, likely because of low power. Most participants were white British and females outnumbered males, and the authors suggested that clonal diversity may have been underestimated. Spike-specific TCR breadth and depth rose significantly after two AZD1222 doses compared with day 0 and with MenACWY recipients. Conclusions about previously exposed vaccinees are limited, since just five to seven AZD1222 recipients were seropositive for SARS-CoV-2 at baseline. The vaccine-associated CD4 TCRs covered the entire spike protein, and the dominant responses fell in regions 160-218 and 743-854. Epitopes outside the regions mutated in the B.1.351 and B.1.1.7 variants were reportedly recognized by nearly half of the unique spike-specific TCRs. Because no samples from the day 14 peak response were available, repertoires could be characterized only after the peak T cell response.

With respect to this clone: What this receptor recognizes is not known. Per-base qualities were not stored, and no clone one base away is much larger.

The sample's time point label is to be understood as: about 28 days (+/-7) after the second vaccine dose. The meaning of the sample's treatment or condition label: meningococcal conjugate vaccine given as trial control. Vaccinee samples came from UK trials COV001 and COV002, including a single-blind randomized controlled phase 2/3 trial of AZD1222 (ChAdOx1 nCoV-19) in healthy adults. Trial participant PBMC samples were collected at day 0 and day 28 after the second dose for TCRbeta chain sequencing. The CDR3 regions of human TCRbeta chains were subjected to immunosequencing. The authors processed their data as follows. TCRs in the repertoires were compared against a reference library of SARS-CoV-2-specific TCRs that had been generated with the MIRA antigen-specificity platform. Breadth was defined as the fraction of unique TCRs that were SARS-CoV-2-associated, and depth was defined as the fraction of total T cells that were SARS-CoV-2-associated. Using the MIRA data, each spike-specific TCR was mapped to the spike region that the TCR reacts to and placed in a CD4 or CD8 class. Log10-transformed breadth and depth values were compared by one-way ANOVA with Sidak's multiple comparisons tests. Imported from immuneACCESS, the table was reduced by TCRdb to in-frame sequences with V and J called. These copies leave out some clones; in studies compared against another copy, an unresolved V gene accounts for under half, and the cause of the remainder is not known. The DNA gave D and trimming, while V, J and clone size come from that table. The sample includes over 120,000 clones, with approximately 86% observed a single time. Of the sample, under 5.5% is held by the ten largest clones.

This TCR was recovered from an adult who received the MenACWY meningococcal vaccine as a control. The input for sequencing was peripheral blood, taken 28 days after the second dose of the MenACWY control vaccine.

The CDR3 corresponds to CASSFERLQETQYF. The sequenced DNA is TGTGCCAGCAGCTTCGAGCGGTTACAAGAGACCCAGTACTTC. The chain is made from TRBV5-6 and TRBJ2-5; the D region possibly corresponds to TRBD2 (5 bases align). The CDR3 measures 14 amino acids from cysteine to phenylalanine. Only the CDR3 portion is preserved as DNA: 42 bases, with reading frame beginning at the first base. The germline V gene provides CDR1 SGHDT and CDR2 YYEEEE. Relative to germline, V is 2 bases shorter and J is 2 bases shorter, with 10 bases between their ends.